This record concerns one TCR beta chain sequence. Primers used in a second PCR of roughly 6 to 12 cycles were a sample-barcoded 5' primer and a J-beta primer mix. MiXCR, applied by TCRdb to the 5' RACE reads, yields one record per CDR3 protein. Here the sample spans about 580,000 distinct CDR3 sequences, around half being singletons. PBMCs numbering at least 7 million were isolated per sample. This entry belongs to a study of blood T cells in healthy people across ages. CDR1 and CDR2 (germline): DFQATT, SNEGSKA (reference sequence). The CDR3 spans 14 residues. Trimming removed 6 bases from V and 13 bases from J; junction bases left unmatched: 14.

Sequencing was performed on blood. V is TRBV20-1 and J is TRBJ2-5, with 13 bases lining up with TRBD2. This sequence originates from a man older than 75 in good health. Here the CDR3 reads CSATKILAGGPLYF. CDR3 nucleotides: TGCAGTGCCACGAAGATACTAGCGGGAGGGCCCTTGTACTTC.